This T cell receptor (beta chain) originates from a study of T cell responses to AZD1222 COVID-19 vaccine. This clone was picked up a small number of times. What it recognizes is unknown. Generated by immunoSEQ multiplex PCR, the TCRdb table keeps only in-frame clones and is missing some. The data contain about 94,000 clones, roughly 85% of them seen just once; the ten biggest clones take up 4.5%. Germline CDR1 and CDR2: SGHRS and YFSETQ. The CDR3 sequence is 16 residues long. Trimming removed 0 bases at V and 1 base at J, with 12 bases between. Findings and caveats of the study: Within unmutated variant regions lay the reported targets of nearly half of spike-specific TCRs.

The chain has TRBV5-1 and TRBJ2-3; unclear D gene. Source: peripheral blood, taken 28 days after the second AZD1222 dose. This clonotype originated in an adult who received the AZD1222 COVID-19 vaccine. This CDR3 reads CASSLASAGGTDTQYF. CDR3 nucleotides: TGCGCCAGCAGCTTGGCCAGTGCTGGTGGCACAGATACGCAGTATTTT. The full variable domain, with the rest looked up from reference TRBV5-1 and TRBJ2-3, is KAGVTQTPRYLIKTRGQQVTLSCSPISGHRSVSWYQQTPGQGLQFLFEYFSETQRNKGNFPGRFSGRQFSNSRSEMNVSTLELGDSALYLCASSLASAGGTDTQYFGPGTRLTVL.